The rows below give T cell receptor beta chains drawn from one sample of a study of blood T cells in healthy people across ages. TCRdb reanalysed the 5' RACE reads using MiXCR and keeps one entry per CDR3 protein. The table shows about 760,000 distinct CDR3 sequences, with around three fifths occurring only once. The sample was blood. The receptors shown here come from a man aged 40-49 years in good health. Each CDR3 is given with its conserved first and last residue. The order of the fields is J gene, D gene, CDR3 length, V gene, clone size, CDR3 DNA, CDR3 protein. D genes are given only for firm matches. Size is omitted from some rows. Given values are once, few, many or a class for expanded clones.

>TRBJ2-7|NA|15|TRBV3-1|NA
TGTGCCAGCAGCCAAAAAGGGTCGGCTAAAAACGAGCAGTACTTC
CASSQKGSAKNEQYF
>TRBJ2-5|NA|16|TRBV7-9|NA
TGTGCCAGCAGCTTAGGCCCCGTTCCGGGAGTGGAGACCCAGTACTTC
CASSLGPVPGVETQYF
>TRBJ1-2|TRBD1|17|TRBV11-2|once
TGTGCCAGCAGCTTAGGTAGGGGACAGGGGGCCGACCGGGACTACACCTTC
CASSLGRGQGADRDYTF
>TRBJ2-5|NA|14|TRBV7-2|few
TGTGCCAGCAGCTTACGGGGGGCCATTAAATTGGAGTACTTC
CASSLRGAIKLEYF
>TRBJ1-6|NA|13|TRBV20-1|NA
TGCAGTGCTCACCACTTCCTAAATTCACCCCTCCACTTT
CSAHHFLNSPLHF
>TRBJ2-1|NA|13|TRBV5-1|NA
TGCGCCAGCAGGAGTTACTCCTACAATGAGCAGTTCTTC
CASRSYSYNEQFF
>TRBJ2-3|TRBD2|16|TRBV6-6|few
TGTGCCAGCAGCCCAAGACTAGCCTCTAGCACAGATACGCAGTATTTT
CASSPRLASSTDTQYF
>TRBJ2-4|NA|14|TRBV28|NA
TGTGCCAGCAGCGGAACAGGGCTGGGAAACATTCAGTACTTC
CASSGTGLGNIQYF
>TRBJ1-2|TRBD1|15|TRBV18|many
TGTGCCAGCTCACCACCCGGGACAGGGATCTATGGCTACACCTTC
CASSPPGTGIYGYTF
>TRBJ2-1|TRBD2|14|TRBV5-6|NA
TGTGCCAGCAGCTTGGCCGGACTAGGGGACGAGCAGTTCTTC
CASSLAGLGDEQFF
>TRBJ2-7|NA|16|TRBV11-2|NA
TGTGCCAGCAGCTTAGATCGGCGGGGAGAGATATACGAGCAGTACTTC
CASSLDRRGEIYEQYF
>TRBJ2-5|TRBD2|18|TRBV3-1|NA
TGTGCCAGCAGCCAAAACCCAACTAGCGGGGGGGTTCCGGAGACCCAGTACTTC
CASSQNPTSGGVPETQYF
>TRBJ2-6|TRBD1|18|TRBV24-1|NA
TGTGCCACCAGTGATCAGACAGGGAAACTCTCTGGGGCCAACGTCCTGACTTTC
CATSDQTGKLSGANVLTF
>TRBJ1-2|TRBD1|13|TRBV20-1|NA
TGCAGTGCTAGAGAGACAGGGACGTATGGCTACACCTTC
CSARETGTYGYTF
>TRBJ1-2|NA|15|TRBV29-1|once
TGCAGCGTCCCCATCGGTGGGAGCTCCATCTATGGCTACACCTTC
CSVPIGGSSIYGYTF
>TRBJ1-1|NA|15|TRBV20-1|NA
TGCAGTGCCATAAGCACGGGACTCCCGAACACTGAAGCTTTCTTT
CSAISTGLPNTEAFF
>TRBJ2-5|NA|13|TRBV20-1|few
TGCAGTGCTACCAGTAGGTTTGGGGAGACCCAGTACTTC
CSATSRFGETQYF
>TRBJ1-6|NA|14|TRBV2|NA
TGTGCCAGCAGTTTACAGAGAGCTAATTCACCCCTCCACTTT
CASSLQRANSPLHF
>TRBJ2-1|NA|10|TRBV29-1|few
TGCAGCGTCCGGTACAATGAGCAGTTCTTC
CSVRYNEQFF
>TRBJ2-1|TRBD1|12|TRBV7-9|NA
TGTGCCAGCAGCCCGACAGGGGAGGCACAGTTCTTC
CASSPTGEAQFF
>TRBJ1-1|TRBD1|18|TRBV4-2|few
TGTGCCAGCAGCCCGTTGACAGGGGGTTCCCCCATGAACACTGAAGCTTTCTTT
CASSPLTGGSPMNTEAFF
>TRBJ2-3|NA|16|TRBV15|NA
TGTGCCACCAGCACCCTAGAGGGGGTGAGCGTAGATACGCAGTATTTT
CATSTLEGVSVDTQYF
>TRBJ2-3|TRBD2|16|TRBV20-1|NA
TGCAGTGCTAGAGGACCCACTAGCGGGAGTGCAGATACGCAGTATTTT
CSARGPTSGSADTQYF
>TRBJ1-2|TRBD1|15|TRBV2|NA
TGTGCCAGCAGGCTTGGGACAGGAGCTAACTATGGCTACACCTTC
CASRLGTGANYGYTF
>TRBJ2-7|TRBD2|17|TRBV13|NA
TGTGCCAGCAGCTTACGAGTACTAGCGGATAGTACCTACGAGCAGTACTTC
CASSLRVLADSTYEQYF
>TRBJ2-5|TRBD2|17|TRBV20-1|NA
TGCAGTGCTACCGAGGGGACTAGCGGGAGTGCTAGGGAGACCCAGTACTTC
CSATEGTSGSARETQYF
>TRBJ1-4|NA|14|TRBV4-2|NA
TGTGCCAGCAGCACTCAGGGGCCTAATGAAAAACTGTTTTTT
CASSTQGPNEKLFF
>TRBJ1-6|NA|15|TRBV28|NA
TGTGCCAGCAGCCTTGGGACATTATATAATTCACCCCTCCACTTT
CASSLGTLYNSPLHF
>TRBJ1-2|TRBD1|17|TRBV7-2|few
TGTGCCAGCAGCCCCGGACAGGGAGGCCCACTTAACTATGGCTACACCTTC
CASSPGQGGPLNYGYTF
>TRBJ2-3|TRBD2|15|TRBV4-1|NA
TGCGCCAGCGCCACGGCGGGGGGGCCCGCAGATACGCAGTATTTT
CASATAGGPADTQYF
>TRBJ2-5|TRBD1|15|TRBV7-8|NA
TGTGCCAGCAGCGCACCCGGGACAGGGTGGTTGGGGCAGTACTTC
CASSAPGTGWLGQYF
>TRBJ2-1|TRBD2|13|TRBV19|once
TGTGCCAGTAGTCCAAAGCGGGAACATGAGCAGTTCTTC
CASSPKREHEQFF
>TRBJ2-2|NA|16|TRBV5-5|few
TGTGCCAGCAGCTTGAGTAGCCATCCTCGGACCGGGGAGCTGTTTTTT
CASSLSSHPRTGELFF
>TRBJ2-7|TRBD2|16|TRBV20-1|NA
TGCAGTGCTAGACAAGTCGGGACTAGCGGGTTTGGCGAGCAGTACTTC
CSARQVGTSGFGEQYF
>TRBJ2-1|NA|16|TRBV20-1|once
TGCAGTGCTAGAGTTTGGGGACTCGAGGTCTACAATGAGCAGTTCTTC
CSARVWGLEVYNEQFF
>TRBJ2-1|TRBD2|17|TRBV4-3|NA
TGCGCCAGCAGCCTTTTCTCCGGGACTAGCGGAAACAATGAGCAGTTCTTC
CASSLFSGTSGNNEQFF
>TRBJ1-5|TRBD1|17|TRBV15|few
TGTGCCACCAGCACCAGGACAGGGGCGTATAGCAATCAGCCCCAGCATTTT
CATSTRTGAYSNQPQHF
>TRBJ2-3|NA|13|TRBV7-2|few
TGTGCCAGCAGCTCTTCCGTCCCAGATACGCAGTATTTT
CASSSSVPDTQYF
>TRBJ1-5|NA|15|TRBV20-1|few
TGCAGTGCTAGAGAACGGGGGGGGCGCGTTCAGCCCCAGCATTTT
CSARERGGRVQPQHF
>TRBJ1-6|NA|15|TRBV14|NA
TGTGCCAGCAGCCAAGCTCCCGTACGGAATTCACCCCTCCACTTT
CASSQAPVRNSPLHF
>TRBJ1-2|NA|12|TRBV7-3|NA
TGTGCCAGCAGCCCCAATTGGGGTTTAGACACCTTC
CASSPNWGLDTF
>TRBJ2-4|TRBD1|14|TRBV6-5|NA
TGTGCCAGCAGTATAGGACAGGGGTACAATGAGCAGTACTTC
CASSIGQGYNEQYF
>TRBJ2-3|TRBD1|16|TRBV6-2/TRBV6-3|NA
TGTGCCAGCAGTTACGCCCGGGACAGCCACACAGATACGCAGTATTTT
CASSYARDSHTDTQYF
>TRBJ2-7|NA|16|TRBV27|NA
TGTGCCAGCAGTTTATCGCCCACCCCCCGCGCCCACGAGCAGTACTTC
CASSLSPTPRAHEQYF
>TRBJ2-5|NA|14|TRBV27|NA
TGTGCCAGCAGTTTAAGTGCGACCAAGAAGGAGCAGTACTTC
CASSLSATKKEQYF
>TRBJ2-7|TRBD2|16|TRBV9|NA
TGTGCCAGCAGCGTACCTTATAAGCGGGGGGGCTACGAGCAGTACTTC
CASSVPYKRGGYEQYF
>TRBJ1-2|NA|13|TRBV11-2|NA
TGTGCCAGCAGCTTGGAAACTAGAGGCGGCTACACCTTC
CASSLETRGGYTF
>TRBJ2-4|TRBD1|15|TRBV25-1|few
TGTGCCAGCAGTGAAACCGGGACAGGCAAAAACATTCAGTACTTC
CASSETGTGKNIQYF
>TRBJ2-1|NA|14|TRBV7-7|NA
TGTGTCAGCAGCTCCCGACAGGTCAGCGATGAGCAGTTCTTC
CVSSSRQVSDEQFF
>TRBJ2-1|NA|12|TRBV5-1|NA
TGCGCCAGCAGCTTGTCATGGAGTGAGCAGTTCTTC
CASSLSWSEQFF
>TRBJ2-5|TRBD2|17|TRBV13|NA
TGTGCCAGCAGCTCCTGGAGTCTAGCGGGAGGAGGGGAGACCCAGTACTTC
CASSSWSLAGGGETQYF
>TRBJ1-4|NA|14|TRBV25-1|few
TGTGCCAGCAGTGAAAGGGGTCCTAATGAAAAACTGTTTTTT
CASSERGPNEKLFF
>TRBJ1-1|NA|15|TRBV20-1|NA
TGCAGTGCCCGGAAACACAGGGAGGGGGTAACTGAAGCTTTCTTT
CSARKHREGVTEAFF